This T cell receptor beta chain was profiled in a study of blood T cell repertoires in COVID-19. Study-wide background: The United States, Italy and Spain were the sources of the acute and convalescent COVID-19 samples.

The V gene lost 2 bases and the J gene lost 2 bases, with 11 bases spanning the gap. The germline CDR1 and CDR2 sequences are SGDLS and YYNGEE. This CDR3 comprises 14 residues. Data came from immunoSEQ multiplex PCR; TCRdb stores just in-frame clones and leaves some out. Among about 190,000 clones listed, almost 90% were seen once. The receptor was derived from a man over 45 with acute or convalescent COVID-19. The chain is built from TRBV9 and TRBJ2-7; D not certain. Input material: peripheral blood. As DNA, the CDR3 is TGTGCCAGCAGCGTTCTGGGCACAACCTACGAGCAGTACTTC. It yields the protein CASSVLGTTYEQYF. Full variable domain (outside the CDR3, taken from reference TRBV9 and TRBJ2-7): DSGVTQTPKHLITATGQRVTLRCSPRSGDLSVYWYQQSLDQGLQFLIQYYNGEERAKGNILERFSAQQFPDLHSELNLSSLELGDSALYFCASSVLGTTYEQYFGPGTRLTVT.